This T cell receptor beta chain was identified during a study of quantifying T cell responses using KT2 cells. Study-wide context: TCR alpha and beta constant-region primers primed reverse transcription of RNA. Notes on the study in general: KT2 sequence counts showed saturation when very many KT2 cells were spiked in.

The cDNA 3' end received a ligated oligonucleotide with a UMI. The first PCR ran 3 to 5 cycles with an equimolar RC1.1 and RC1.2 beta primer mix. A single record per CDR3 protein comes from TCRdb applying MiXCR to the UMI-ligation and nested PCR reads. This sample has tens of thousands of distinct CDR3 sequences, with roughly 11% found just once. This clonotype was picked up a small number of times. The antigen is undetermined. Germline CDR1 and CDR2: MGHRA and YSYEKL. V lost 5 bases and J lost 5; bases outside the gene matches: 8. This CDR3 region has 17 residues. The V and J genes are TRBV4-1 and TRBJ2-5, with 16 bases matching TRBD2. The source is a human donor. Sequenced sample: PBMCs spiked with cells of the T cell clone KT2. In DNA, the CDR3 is TGCGCCAGCAGCAAAAGTCCGGGACTAGCGGGGGGGGAGACCCAGTACTTC. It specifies CASSKSPGLAGGETQYF.